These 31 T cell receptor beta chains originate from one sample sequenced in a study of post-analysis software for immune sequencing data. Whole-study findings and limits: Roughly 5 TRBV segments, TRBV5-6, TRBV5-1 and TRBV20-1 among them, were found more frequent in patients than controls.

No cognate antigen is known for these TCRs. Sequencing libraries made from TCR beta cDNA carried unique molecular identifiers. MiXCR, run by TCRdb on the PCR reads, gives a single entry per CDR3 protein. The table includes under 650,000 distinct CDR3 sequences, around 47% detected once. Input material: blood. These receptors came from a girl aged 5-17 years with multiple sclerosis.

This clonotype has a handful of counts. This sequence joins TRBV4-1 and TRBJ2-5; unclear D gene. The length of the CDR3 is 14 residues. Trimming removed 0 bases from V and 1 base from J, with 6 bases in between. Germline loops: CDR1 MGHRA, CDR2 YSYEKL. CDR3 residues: CASSQETFQETQYF. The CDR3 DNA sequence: TGCGCCAGCAGCCAAGAAACCTTCCAAGAGACCCAGTACTTC.

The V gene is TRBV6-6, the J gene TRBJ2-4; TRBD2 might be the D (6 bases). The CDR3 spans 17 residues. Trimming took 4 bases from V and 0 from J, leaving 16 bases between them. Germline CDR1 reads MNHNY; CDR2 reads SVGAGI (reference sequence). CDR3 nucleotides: TGTGCCAGCAGTTCAAGGAGGGGCGTCCTAGCCAAAAACATTCAGTACTTC. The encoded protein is CASSSRRGVLAKNIQYF.

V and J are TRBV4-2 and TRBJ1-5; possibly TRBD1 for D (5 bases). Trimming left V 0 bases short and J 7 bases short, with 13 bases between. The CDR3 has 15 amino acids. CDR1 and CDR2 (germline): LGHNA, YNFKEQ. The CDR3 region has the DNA TGTGCCAGCAGCCAAGATAGGGGAACGGAGCAGCCCCAGCATTTT. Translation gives CASSQDRGTEQPQHF.

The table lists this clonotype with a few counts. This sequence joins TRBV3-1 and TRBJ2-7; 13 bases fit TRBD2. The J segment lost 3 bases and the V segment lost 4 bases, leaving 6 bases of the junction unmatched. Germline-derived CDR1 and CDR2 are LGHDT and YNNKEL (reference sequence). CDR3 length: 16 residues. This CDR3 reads CASSPEGLAGVYEQYF. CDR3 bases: TGTGCCAGCAGCCCCGAAGGACTAGCGGGAGTCTACGAGCAGTACTTC.

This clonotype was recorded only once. As DNA, the CDR3 is TGCAGTGCTAGCGCGGGCTTTGGGAATTCACCCCTCCACTTT. As protein: CSASAGFGNSPLHF. This chain links TRBV20-1 with TRBJ1-6; D uncertain. Looked up from germline, CDR1 is DFQATT and CDR2 is SNEGSKA (reference sequence). CDR3 length: 14 amino acids. V shed 3 bases and J shed 7 bases, with 13 bases lying between them.

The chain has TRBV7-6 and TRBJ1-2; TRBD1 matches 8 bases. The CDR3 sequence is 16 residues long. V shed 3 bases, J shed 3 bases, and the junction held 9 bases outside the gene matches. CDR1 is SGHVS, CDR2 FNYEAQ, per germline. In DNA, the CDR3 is TGTGCCAGCAGCTTGGGACCGGGACAGGAGTACTATGGCTACACCTTC. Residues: CASSLGPGQEYYGYTF.

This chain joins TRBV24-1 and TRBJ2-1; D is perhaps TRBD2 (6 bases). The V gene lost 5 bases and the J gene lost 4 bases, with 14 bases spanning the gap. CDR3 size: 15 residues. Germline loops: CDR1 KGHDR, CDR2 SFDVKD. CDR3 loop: CATSGGVGVYNEQFF. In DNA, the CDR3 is TGTGCCACCAGTGGCGGGGTTGGGGTTTACAATGAGCAGTTCTTC.

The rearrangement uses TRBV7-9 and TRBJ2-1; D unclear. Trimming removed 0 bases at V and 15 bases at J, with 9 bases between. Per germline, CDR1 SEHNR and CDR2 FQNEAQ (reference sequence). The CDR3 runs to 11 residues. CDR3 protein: CASSLAARAFF. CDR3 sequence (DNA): TGTGCCAGCAGCTTAGCGGCCCGGGCGTTCTTC.

CDR3 coding DNA: TGTGCCATCAGCGAAGACAGGGAACCTTCTGGCTACACCTTC. It yields the protein CAISEDREPSGYTF. This chain links TRBV10-3 with TRBJ1-2; 7 positions agree with TRBD1. From germline, CDR1 is ENHRY and CDR2 SYGVKD. V was clipped by 6 bases and J by 7 bases; unmatched bases: 11. CDR3 size: 14 residues.

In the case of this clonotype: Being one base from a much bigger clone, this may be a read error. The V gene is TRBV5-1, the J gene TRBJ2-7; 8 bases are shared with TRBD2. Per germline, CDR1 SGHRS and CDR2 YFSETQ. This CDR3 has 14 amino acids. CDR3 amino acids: CASSSLAGSYGQYF. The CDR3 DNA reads TGCGCCAGCAGCTCTTTAGCGGGGTCCTACGGGCAGTACTTC.

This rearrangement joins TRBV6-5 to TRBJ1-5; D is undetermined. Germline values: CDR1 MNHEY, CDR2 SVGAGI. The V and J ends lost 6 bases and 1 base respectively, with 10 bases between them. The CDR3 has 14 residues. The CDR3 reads CASSQDGSNQPQHF. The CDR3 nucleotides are TGTGCCAGCAGCCAGGACGGAAGCAATCAGCCCCAGCATTTT.

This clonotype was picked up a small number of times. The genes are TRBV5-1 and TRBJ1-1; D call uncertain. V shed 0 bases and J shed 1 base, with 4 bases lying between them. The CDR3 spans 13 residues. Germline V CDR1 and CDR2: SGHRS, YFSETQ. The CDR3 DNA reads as TGCGCCAGCAGCTTGGCTTGGAACACTGAAGCTTTCTTT. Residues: CASSLAWNTEAFF.

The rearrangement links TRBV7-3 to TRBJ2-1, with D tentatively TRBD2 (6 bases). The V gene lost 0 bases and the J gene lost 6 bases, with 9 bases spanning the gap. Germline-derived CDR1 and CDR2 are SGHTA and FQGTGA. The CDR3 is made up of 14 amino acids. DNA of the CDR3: TGTGCCAGCAGCTTAACCGGGAGCGTCAATGAGCAGTTCTTC. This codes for CASSLTGSVNEQFF.

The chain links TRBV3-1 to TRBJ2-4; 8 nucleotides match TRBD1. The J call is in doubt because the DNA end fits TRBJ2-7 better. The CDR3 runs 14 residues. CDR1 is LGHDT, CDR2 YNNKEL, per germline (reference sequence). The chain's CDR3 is CASSQDRALDEQYF. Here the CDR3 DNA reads TGTGCCAGCAGCCAGGACAGGGCATTAGACGAGCAGTACTTC.

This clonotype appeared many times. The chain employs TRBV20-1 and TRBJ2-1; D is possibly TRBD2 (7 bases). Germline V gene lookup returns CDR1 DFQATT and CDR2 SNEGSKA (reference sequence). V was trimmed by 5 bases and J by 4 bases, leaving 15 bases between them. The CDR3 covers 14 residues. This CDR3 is CSAQRGAFYNEQFF. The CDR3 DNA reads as TGCAGTGCTCAACGGGGGGCCTTTTACAATGAGCAGTTCTTC.

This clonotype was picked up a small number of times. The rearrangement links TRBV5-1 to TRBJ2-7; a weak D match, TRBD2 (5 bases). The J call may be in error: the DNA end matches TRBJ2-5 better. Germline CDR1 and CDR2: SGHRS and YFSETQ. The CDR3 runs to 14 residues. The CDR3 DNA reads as TGCGCCAGCAGGCCGGGCTACCGGGGTGAGACCCAGTACTTC. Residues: CASRPGYRGETQYF.

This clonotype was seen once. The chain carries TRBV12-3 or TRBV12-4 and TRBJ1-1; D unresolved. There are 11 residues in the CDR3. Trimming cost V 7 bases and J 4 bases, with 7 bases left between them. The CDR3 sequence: CASKTGTEAFF. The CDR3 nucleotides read TGTGCCAGCAAAACGGGCACTGAAGCTTTCTTT.

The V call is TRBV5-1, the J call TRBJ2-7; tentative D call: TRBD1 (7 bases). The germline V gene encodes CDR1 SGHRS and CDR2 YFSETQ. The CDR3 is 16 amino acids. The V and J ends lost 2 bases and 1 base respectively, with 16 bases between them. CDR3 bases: TGCGCCAGCAGCTTATCCCCGACAGGGACTTCCTACGAGCAGTACTTC. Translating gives CASSLSPTGTSYEQYF.

CDR3 loop: CSADGGGSSYNEQFF. In nucleotides, the CDR3 is TGCAGTGCAGATGGAGGGGGGAGTTCCTACAATGAGCAGTTCTTC. This rearrangement joins TRBV20-1 to TRBJ2-1; D tentatively reads TRBD1 or TRBD2 (6 bases each). Germline CDR1 DFQATT, CDR2 SNEGSKA (reference sequence). V lost 6 bases, J lost 1 base, and 16 bases lay in between. The length of the CDR3 is 15 residues.

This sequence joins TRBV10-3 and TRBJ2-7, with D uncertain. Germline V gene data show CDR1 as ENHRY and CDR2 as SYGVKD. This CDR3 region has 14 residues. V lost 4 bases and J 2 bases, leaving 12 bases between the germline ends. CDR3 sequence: CAISGQDAPYEQYF. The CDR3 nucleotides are TGTGCCATCAGTGGGCAGGACGCCCCCTACGAGCAGTACTTC.

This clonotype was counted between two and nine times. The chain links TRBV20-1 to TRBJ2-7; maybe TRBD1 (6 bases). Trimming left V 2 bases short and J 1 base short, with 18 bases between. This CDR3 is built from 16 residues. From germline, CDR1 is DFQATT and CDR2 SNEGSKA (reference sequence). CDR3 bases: TGCAGTGCTAGATCCCCCAGGGGCAGGGGATCCTACGAGCAGTACTTC. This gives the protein CSARSPRGRGSYEQYF.

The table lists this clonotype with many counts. CDR3 sequence: CASSFQGVTEAFF. CDR3 nucleotides: TGTGCCAGCAGTTTCCAGGGAGTCACTGAAGCTTTCTTT. The rearrangement uses TRBV28 and TRBJ1-1; TRBD1 might be the D (5 bases). This CDR3 spans 13 amino acids. From germline, CDR1 is MDHEN and CDR2 SYDVKM. Trimming removed 3 bases from V and 4 bases from J, with 9 bases in between.

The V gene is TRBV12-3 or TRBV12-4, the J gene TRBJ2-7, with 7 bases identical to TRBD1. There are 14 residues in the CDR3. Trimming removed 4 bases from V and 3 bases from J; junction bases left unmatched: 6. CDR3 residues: CASSWTGKSYEQYF. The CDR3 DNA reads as TGTGCCAGCAGTTGGACAGGAAAGAGCTACGAGCAGTACTTC.

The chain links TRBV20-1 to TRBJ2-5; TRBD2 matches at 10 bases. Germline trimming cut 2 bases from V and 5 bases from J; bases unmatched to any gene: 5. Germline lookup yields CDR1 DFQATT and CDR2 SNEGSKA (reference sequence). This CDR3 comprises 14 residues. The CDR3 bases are TGCAGTGCTAGAATCGGGACTAGCGTGGAGACCCAGTACTTC. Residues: CSARIGTSVETQYF.

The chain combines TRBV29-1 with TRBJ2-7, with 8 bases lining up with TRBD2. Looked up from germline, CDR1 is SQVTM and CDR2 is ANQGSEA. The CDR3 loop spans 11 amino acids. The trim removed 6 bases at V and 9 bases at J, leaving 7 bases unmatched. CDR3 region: CSVVSGGAQYF. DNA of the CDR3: TGCAGCGTCGTCTCCGGGGGGGCGCAGTACTTC.

This chain's CDR3 is CASSSGGAVDTQYF. CDR3 sequence (DNA): TGTGCCAGCAGCTCAGGGGGGGCGGTAGATACGCAGTATTTT. V usage is TRBV7-3 and J usage is TRBJ2-3; TRBD1 or TRBD2 may be the D gene (7 bases each). The CDR3 contains 14 residues. The ends were cut back, 4 bases at V and 5 bases at J, with 13 bases in the middle. The germline CDR1 and CDR2 sequences are SGHTA and FQGTGA.

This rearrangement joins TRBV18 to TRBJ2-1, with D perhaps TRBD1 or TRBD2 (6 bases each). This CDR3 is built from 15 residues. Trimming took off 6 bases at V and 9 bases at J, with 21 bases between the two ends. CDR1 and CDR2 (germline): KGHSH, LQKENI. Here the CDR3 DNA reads TGTGCCAGCTCCTTAGTCGGGGGCCGCTGCGGTGAGCAGTTCTTC. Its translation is CASSLVGGRCGEQFF.

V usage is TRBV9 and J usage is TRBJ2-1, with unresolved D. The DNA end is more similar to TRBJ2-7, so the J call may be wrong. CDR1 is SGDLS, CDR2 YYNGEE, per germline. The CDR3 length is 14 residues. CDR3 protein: CASSLEVASNEQYF. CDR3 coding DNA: TGTGCCAGCAGCCTCGAGGTAGCAAGCAATGAGCAGTACTTC.

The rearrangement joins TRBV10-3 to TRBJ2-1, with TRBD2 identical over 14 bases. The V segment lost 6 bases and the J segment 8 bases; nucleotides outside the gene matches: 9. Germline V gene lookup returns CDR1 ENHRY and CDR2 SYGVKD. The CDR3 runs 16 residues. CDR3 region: CAIRGLAGAMGDEQFF. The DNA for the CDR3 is TGTGCCATCAGGGGACTAGCGGGAGCCATGGGGGATGAGCAGTTCTTC.

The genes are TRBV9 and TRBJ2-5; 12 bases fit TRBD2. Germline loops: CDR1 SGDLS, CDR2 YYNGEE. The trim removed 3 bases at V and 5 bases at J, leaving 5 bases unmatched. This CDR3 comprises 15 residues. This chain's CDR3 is CASSASGGAVETQYF. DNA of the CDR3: TGTGCCAGCAGCGCTAGCGGGGGGGCCGTGGAGACCCAGTACTTC.

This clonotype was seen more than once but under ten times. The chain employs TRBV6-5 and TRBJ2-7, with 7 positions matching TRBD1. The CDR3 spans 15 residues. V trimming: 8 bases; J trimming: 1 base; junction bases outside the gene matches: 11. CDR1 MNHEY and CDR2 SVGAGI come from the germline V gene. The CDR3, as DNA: TGTGCCAGCCGGTCTTGGGACAGCCTTTCCTACGAGCAGTACTTC. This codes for CASRSWDSLSYEQYF.